One and the same sample provided the 10 T cell receptor beta chains below, sequenced in a study of T-cell memory formation after mild COVID-19. TCRdb fed the 5' RACE reads into MiXCR, producing one record per CDR3 protein. The sample yields approximately 440,000 distinct CDR3 sequences, over 15% seen once. Sequenced input: PBMCs or a T cell subset sorted from them (not recorded which). These receptors were obtained from an adult woman who had mild COVID-19 (a few samples of this study predate the infection). Cell type and time point are not known.

The genes are TRBV7-9 and TRBJ2-2; 7 bases line up with TRBD1. V gave up 3 bases and J gave up 1 base; unmatched junction bases: 8. CDR1 is SEHNR, CDR2 FQNEAQ, per germline (reference sequence). The CDR3 spans 17 residues. In DNA form, the CDR3 reads TGTGCCAGCAGCTTTCGGACAGGCTACCTGAACACCGGGGAGCTGTTTTTT. It codes for CASSFRTGYLNTGELFF. The full variable domain, rest sourced from reference TRBV7-9 and TRBJ2-2, is DTGVSQNPRHKITKRGQNVTFRCDPISEHNRLYWYRQTLGQGPEFLTYFQNEAQLEKSRLLSDRFSAERPKGSFSTLEIQRTEQGDSAMYLCASSFRTGYLNTGELFFGEGSRLTVL.

The V call is TRBV4-1, the J call TRBJ1-6, with 11 bases identical to TRBD1. V dropped 5 bases and J dropped 7; count of bases not matched to a gene: 4. The length of the CDR3 is 15 residues. Germline V gene sequence: CDR1 MGHRA, CDR2 YSYEKL. The CDR3 DNA follows: TGCGCCAGCAGCGGTGGGACAGGGGGGAATTCACCCCTCCACTTT. Translating gives CASSGGTGGNSPLHF.

The rearrangement uses TRBV7-2 and TRBJ1-2; D unclear. Germline lookup yields CDR1 SGHTA and CDR2 FQGNSA. The CDR3 is made up of 15 amino acids. V was shortened by 2 bases and J by 8 bases, with 18 bases between the two germline ends. The CDR3 bases are TGTGCCAGCAGCTTACTAGCGAGCAGCCCGGGCGGCTACACCTTC. Its translation is CASSLLASSPGGYTF. The complete variable domain, with remaining parts taken from reference TRBV7-2 and TRBJ1-2, reads GAGVSQSPSNKVTEKGKDVELRCDPISGHTALYWYRQSLGQGLEFLIYFQGNSAPDKSGLPSDRFSAERTGGSVSTLTIQRTQQEDSAVYLCASSLLASSPGGYTFGSGTRLTVV.

This clonotype was counted a few times. The chain carries TRBV7-3 and TRBJ2-1; D is perhaps TRBD1 or TRBD2 (6 bases each). With 5 bases removed from V and 10 bases from J, the gap between germline ends came to 21 bases. The CDR3 runs to 15 residues. Germline values: CDR1 SGHTA, CDR2 FQGTGA. The CDR3 DNA reads as TGTGCCAGCAGCCCATCGGTAGGGGGGTTAGGCGAGCAGTTCTTC. Encoded protein: CASSPSVGGLGEQFF. Drawing the rest from reference TRBV7-3 and TRBJ2-1, the complete variable domain is GAGVSQTPSNKVTEKGKYVELRCDPISGHTALYWYRQSLGQGPEFLIYFQGTGAADDSGLPNDRFFAVRPEGSVSTLKIQRTERGDSAVYLCASSPSVGGLGEQFFGPGTRLTVL.

This clonotype was seen a handful of times. The chain is built from TRBV29-1 and TRBJ2-5; the D gene is possibly TRBD2 (5 bases). Trimming cost V 3 bases and J 5 bases, with 13 bases left between them. The CDR3 sequence is 13 residues long. Germline values: CDR1 SQVTM, CDR2 ANQGSEA. The CDR3 coding sequence is TGCAGCGTTGATCACGGAAGGAGGGAGACCCAGTACTTC. Protein sequence: CSVDHGRRETQYF.

This clonotype was seen ten or more times. The genes are TRBV12-3 or TRBV12-4 and TRBJ2-7, with TRBD1 matching over 7 bases. J gave up 1 base and V 5 bases, and 5 bases lay outside the gene matches. CDR3 length: 14 residues. The CDR3 reads CASSDDRASYEQYF. CDR3 DNA: TGTGCCAGCAGTGATGACAGGGCTTCCTACGAGCAGTACTTC.

The chain couples TRBV11-2 to TRBJ1-5, with unresolved D. V was pared by 1 base and J by 4 bases, with 11 bases between. The CDR3 is 15 residues long. Germline V gene data show CDR1 as SGHAT and CDR2 as FQNNGV. The CDR3 is CASSLGQQHNQPQHF. CDR3 nucleotides: TGTGCCAGCAGCTTAGGGCAACAGCATAATCAGCCCCAGCATTTT.

This chain links TRBV6-5 with TRBJ2-7; TRBD1 agrees at 7 bases. Germline V lookup: CDR1 MNHEY, CDR2 SVGAGI. The CDR3 consists of 16 residues. The junction had 11 bases not matched to a gene; V was cut back by 6 bases and J by 0 bases. DNA of the CDR3: TGTGCCAGCAGCTTAACCGGACAGGAAAACTCCTACGAGCAGTACTTC. Translating gives CASSLTGQENSYEQYF.

CDR3 loop: CASSTQDRATNEQFF. The CDR3 nucleotides are TGTGCCAGCAGCACTCAGGACAGGGCTACTAATGAGCAGTTCTTC. This rearrangement joins TRBV7-8 to TRBJ2-1, with 8 nucleotides matching TRBD1. The CDR3 runs 15 residues. Trimming cost V 5 bases and J 7 bases; bases outside gene matches: 10. From germline, CDR1 is SGHVS and CDR2 FQNEAQ.

This chain connects TRBV11-3 to TRBJ2-1; TRBD1 matches 7 bases. V gave up 3 bases and J gave up 7 bases; unmatched junction bases: 9. CDR1 is SGHNT and CDR2 is YENEEA in the germline V gene. The CDR3 length is 15 residues. CDR3 coding DNA: TGTGCCAGCAGCTTCGGAGAGACAGGGCCGAATGAGCAGTTCTTC. Translated: CASSFGETGPNEQFF.